Here is one T cell receptor beta chain with its context. Antigen specificity is unknown. The source of the sample is a study of cytomegalovirus exposure and HLA in healthy donors. The assay was immunoSEQ multiplex PCR, and TCRdb's table has in-frame clones only and misses some. The sample gives about 240,000 clones, around 87% of which show up once; around 1.2% is in the top ten. Whole-study findings and limits: Among TCR beta chains, those listed as cytomegalovirus-associated numbered over 150.

The CDR3 runs to 13 residues. J gave up 6 bases and V 0 bases, and 4 bases lay outside the gene matches. Germline V gene sequence: CDR1 SQVTM, CDR2 ANQGSEA. This chain links TRBV29-1 with TRBJ2-7, with 8 bases matching TRBD2. The specimen was PBMCs. The TCR originated in a woman aged 25-40 years in good health and CMV-seropositive. CDR3 in amino acids: CSVEDLAGGEQYF. In DNA form, the CDR3 reads TGCAGCGTTGAAGATCTCGCGGGAGGCGAGCAGTACTTC.